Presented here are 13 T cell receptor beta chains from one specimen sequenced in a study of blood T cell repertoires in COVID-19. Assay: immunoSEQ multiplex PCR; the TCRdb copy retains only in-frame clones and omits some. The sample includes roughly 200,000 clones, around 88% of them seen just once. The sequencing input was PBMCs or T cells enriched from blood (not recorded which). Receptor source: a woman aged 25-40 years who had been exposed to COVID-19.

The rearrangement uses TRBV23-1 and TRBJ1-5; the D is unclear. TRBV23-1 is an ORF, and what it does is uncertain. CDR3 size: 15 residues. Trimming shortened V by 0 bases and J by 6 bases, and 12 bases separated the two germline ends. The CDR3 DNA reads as TGCGCCAGCAGTCAATCGTACGAGCATGGTCAGCCCCAGCATTTT. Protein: CASSQSYEHGQPQHF.

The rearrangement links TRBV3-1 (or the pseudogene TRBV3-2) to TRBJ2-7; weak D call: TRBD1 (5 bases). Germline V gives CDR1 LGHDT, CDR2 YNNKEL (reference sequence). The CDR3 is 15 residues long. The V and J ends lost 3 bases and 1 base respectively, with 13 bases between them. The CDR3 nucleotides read TGTGCCAGCAGCCAGCAGCCGACAGTTTCCTACGAGCAGTACTTC. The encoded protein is CASSQQPTVSYEQYF.

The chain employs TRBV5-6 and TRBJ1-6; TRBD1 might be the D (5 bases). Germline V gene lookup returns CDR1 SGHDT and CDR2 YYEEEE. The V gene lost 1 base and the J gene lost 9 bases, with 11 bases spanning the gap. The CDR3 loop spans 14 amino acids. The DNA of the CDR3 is TGTGCCAGCAGCTTGCTCGACAGAATTTCACCCCTCCACTTT. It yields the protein CASSLLDRISPLHF. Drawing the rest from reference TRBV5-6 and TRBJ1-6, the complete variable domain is DAGVTQSPTHLIKTRGQQVTLRCSPKSGHDTVSWYQQALGQGPQFIFQYYEEEERQRGNFPDRFSGHQFPNYSSELNVNALLLGDSALYLCASSLLDRISPLHFGNGTRLTVT.

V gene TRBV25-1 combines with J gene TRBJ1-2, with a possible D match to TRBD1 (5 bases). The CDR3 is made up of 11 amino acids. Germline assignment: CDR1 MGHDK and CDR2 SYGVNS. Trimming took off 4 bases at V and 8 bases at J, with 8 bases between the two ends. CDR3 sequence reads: CASSGGGGYTF. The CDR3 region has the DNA TGTGCCAGCAGTGGGGGCGGAGGCTACACCTTC.

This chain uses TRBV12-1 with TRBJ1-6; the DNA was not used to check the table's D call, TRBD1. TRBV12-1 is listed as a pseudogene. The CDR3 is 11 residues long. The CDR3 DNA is TGTGCCAGCAGCTTTTTAGGGGCAGGGGGATTT. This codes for CASSFLGAGGF.

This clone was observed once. Written as DNA, the CDR3 is TGTGCCAGCAGCTTGGAGGGGACAGGGGTGAATCGCTACACCTTC. Its translation is CASSLEGTGVNRYTF. This chain links TRBV5-5 with TRBJ1-2; 10 bases fit TRBD1. Germline CDR1 reads SGHKS; CDR2 reads YYEKEE (reference sequence). V trimming: 0 bases; J trimming: 9 bases; junction bases outside the gene matches: 8. The CDR3 spans 15 residues.

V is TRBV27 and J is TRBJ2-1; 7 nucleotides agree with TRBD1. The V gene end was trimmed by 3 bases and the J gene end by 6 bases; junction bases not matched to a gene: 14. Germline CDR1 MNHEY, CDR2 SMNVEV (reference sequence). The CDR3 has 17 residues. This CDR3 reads CASSFRYRGLGINEQFF. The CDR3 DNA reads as TGTGCCAGCAGTTTTCGGTACAGGGGTTTAGGAATCAATGAGCAGTTCTTC.

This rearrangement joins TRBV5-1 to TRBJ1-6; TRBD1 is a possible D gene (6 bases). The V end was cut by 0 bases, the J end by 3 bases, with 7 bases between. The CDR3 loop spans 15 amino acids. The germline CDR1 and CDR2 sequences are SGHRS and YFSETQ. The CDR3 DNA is TGCGCCAGCAGCTTGGCGACAGGCTATAATTCACCCCTCCACTTT. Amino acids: CASSLATGYNSPLHF.

CDR3 in amino acids: CASSLSQETQYF. CDR3 bases: TGCGCCAGCAGCCTGAGCCAAGAGACCCAGTACTTC. The V call is TRBV5-1, the J call TRBJ2-5, with unresolved D. From germline, CDR1 is SGHRS and CDR2 YFSETQ. V was clipped by 4 bases and J by 1 base, with 5 bases between them. The CDR3 extends over 12 amino acids. The entire variable domain, with the rest obtained from reference TRBV5-1 and TRBJ2-5, is as follows: KAGVTQTPRYLIKTRGQQVTLSCSPISGHRSVSWYQQTPGQGLQFLFEYFSETQRNKGNFPGRFSGRQFSNSRSEMNVSTLELGDSALYLCASSLSQETQYFGPGTRLLVL.

The CDR3 bases are TGTGCCAGCAGCGACCGGGACAGGGTGACCGGAAACACCATATATTTT. It translates to CASSDRDRVTGNTIYF. The chain has TRBV3-1 (or the pseudogene TRBV3-2) and TRBJ1-3, with 9 bases lining up with TRBD1. Germline V CDR1 and CDR2: LGHDT, YNNKEL (reference sequence). V lost 5 bases to trimming and J lost 4 bases; unmatched junction nucleotides: 9. CDR3 length equals 16 residues.

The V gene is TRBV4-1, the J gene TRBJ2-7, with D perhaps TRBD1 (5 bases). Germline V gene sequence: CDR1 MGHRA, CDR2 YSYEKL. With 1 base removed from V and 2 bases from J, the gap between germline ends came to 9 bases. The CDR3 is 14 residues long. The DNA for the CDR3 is TGCGCCAGCAGCCAAGCAGGGCCAACCTACGAGCAGTACTTC. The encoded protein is CASSQAGPTYEQYF.

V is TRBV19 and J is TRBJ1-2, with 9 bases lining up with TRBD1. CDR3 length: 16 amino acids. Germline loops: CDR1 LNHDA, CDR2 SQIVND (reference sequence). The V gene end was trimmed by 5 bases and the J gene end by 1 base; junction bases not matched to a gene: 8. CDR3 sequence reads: CASSRHPGQGNYGYTF. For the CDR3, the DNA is TGTGCCAGTAGTCGCCACCCGGGACAGGGTAACTATGGCTACACCTTC. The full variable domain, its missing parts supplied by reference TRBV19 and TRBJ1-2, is DGGITQSPKYLFRKEGQNVTLSCEQNLNHDAMYWYRQDPGQGLRLIYYSQIVNDFQKGDIAEGYSVSREKKESFPLTVTSAQKNPTAFYLCASSRHPGQGNYGYTFGSGTRLTVV.

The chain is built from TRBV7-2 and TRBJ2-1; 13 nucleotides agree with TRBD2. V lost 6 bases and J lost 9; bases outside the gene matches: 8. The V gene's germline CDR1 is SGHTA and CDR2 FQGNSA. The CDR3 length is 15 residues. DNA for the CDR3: TGTGCCAGCAGTTCGACTAGCGGGGGGCCCAGTGAGCAGTTCTTC. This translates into CASSSTSGGPSEQFF.